The next 21 T cell receptor beta chains were all read from a single sample in a study of Tregs in tolerant kidney transplant recipients. Produced via immunoSEQ multiplex PCR; TCRdb's table is partial and in-frame only. This table holds about 77,000 clones, more than 95% found once. Source: CD4+ T cells from blood, taken before the transplant. Source of these receptors: a human donor who received a combined kidney and bone marrow transplant.

This chain uses TRBV19 with TRBJ1-1, with unresolved D. CDR3 length: 13 residues. Per the germline V gene, CDR1 is LNHDA and CDR2 is SQIVND (reference sequence). V lost 1 base to trimming and J lost 7 bases, with 10 bases between them. CDR3 sequence reads: CASSIVTGNEAFF. CDR3 nucleotide sequence: TGTGCCAGTAGTATAGTTACGGGAAATGAAGCTTTCTTT.

The chain has TRBV19 and TRBJ1-4; TRBD1 aligns across 9 bases. The CDR3 loop spans 15 amino acids. V lost 6 bases, J lost 3 bases, and 5 bases stayed unmatched. Germline V gene sequence: CDR1 LNHDA, CDR2 SQIVND (reference sequence). CDR3 nucleotides: TGTGCCAGTAGCTACAGGGGGCTGGCTAATGAAAAACTGTTTTTT. It translates to CASSYRGLANEKLFF.

The V call is TRBV7-2, the J call TRBJ2-2; no reliable D call. The CDR3 contains 14 residues. V lost 5 bases to trimming and J lost 8 bases, with 15 bases between them. Germline CDR1 SGHTA, CDR2 FQGNSA. In DNA form, the CDR3 reads TGTGCCAGCAGCACCGCTAGGTCCTGGGGGGAGCTGTTTTTT. Protein sequence: CASSTARSWGELFF.

This chain connects TRBV5-1 to TRBJ1-1, with TRBD1 matching over 7 bases. Germline V lookup: CDR1 SGHRS, CDR2 YFSETQ. Trimming took 7 bases from V and 1 from J; bases not matched to a gene: 4. This CDR3 is 13 amino acids long. The CDR3 loop reads CASSTGTNTEAFF. Written as DNA, the CDR3 is TGCGCCAGCTCGACAGGGACGAACACTGAAGCTTTCTTT.

The chain carries TRBV7-2 and TRBJ2-7; tentatively, D is TRBD1 (6 bases). There are 15 residues in the CDR3. Germline V gene sequence: CDR1 SGHTA, CDR2 FQGNSA. The V and J ends lost 1 base and 2 bases respectively, with 12 bases between them. CDR3 DNA sequence: TGTGCCAGCAGCTTAGTCCGGGGACAAGCCTACGAGCAGTACTTC. This gives the protein CASSLVRGQAYEQYF.

This chain connects TRBV7-2 to TRBJ2-1; TRBD2 agrees at 13 bases. The CDR3 runs to 15 residues. The germline CDR1 and CDR2 sequences are SGHTA and FQGNSA. V lost 5 bases and J lost 6; bases outside the gene matches: 4. CDR3 nucleotides: TGTGCCAGCAGCCCCGGGACTAGCGGGACCAATGAGCAGTTCTTC. Its translation is CASSPGTSGTNEQFF. The full variable domain, with the rest looked up from reference TRBV7-2 and TRBJ2-1, is GAGVSQSPSNKVTEKGKDVELRCDPISGHTALYWYRQSLGQGLEFLIYFQGNSAPDKSGLPSDRFSAERTGGSVSTLTIQRTQQEDSAVYLCASSPGTSGTNEQFFGPGTRLTVL.

This clone occurred once. The chain has TRBV7-2 and TRBJ2-1; 9 nucleotides match TRBD2. The CDR3 sequence is 15 residues long. Germline assignment: CDR1 SGHTA and CDR2 FQGNSA. Germline trimming cut 3 bases from V and 7 bases from J; bases unmatched to any gene: 7. CDR3 loop: CASSLDSGGSNEQFF. CDR3 DNA: TGTGCCAGCAGCTTGGATAGCGGGGGATCGAATGAGCAGTTCTTC.

This clone was counted a single time. This CDR3 reads CASSPGTGRRDGYTF. The DNA of the CDR3 is TGCGCCAGCAGCCCCGGGACAGGGAGACGCGATGGCTACACCTTC. The chain employs TRBV5-1 and TRBJ1-2, with 9 bases matching TRBD1. Losses at the gene ends were 4 bases for V and 6 bases for J; bases not matched to a gene: 10. This CDR3 is 15 amino acids long. From germline, CDR1 is SGHRS and CDR2 YFSETQ.

This chain links TRBV5-1 with TRBJ1-1; 7 bases are shared with TRBD1. Trimming removed 4 bases from V and 3 bases from J; junction bases left unmatched: 6. The CDR3 runs to 14 residues. Germline V gene lookup returns CDR1 SGHRS and CDR2 YFSETQ. CDR3: CASSEGARDTEAFF. CDR3 sequence (DNA): TGCGCCAGCAGCGAGGGGGCGCGGGACACTGAAGCTTTCTTT.

The chain employs TRBV10-3 and TRBJ2-1; possibly TRBD2 for D (5 bases). In germline, CDR1 is ENHRY, CDR2 SYGVKD. The CDR3 length is 15 residues. Between the trimmed V and J ends, which lost 4 bases and 2 bases, there was a span of 12 bases. This chain's CDR3 is CAISAPGNPYNEQFF. The CDR3 bases are TGTGCCATCAGTGCCCCGGGAAACCCCTACAATGAGCAGTTCTTC.

This clone was seen a single time. CDR3 amino acids: CASSLVSANYGYTF. CDR3 nucleotides: TGCGCCAGCAGCTTGGTTTCGGCTAACTATGGCTACACCTTC. The chain recombines TRBV5-1 with TRBJ1-2; D is undetermined. This CDR3 is built from 14 residues. V was clipped by 0 bases and J by 0 bases, with 6 bases between them. Germline CDR1 reads SGHRS; CDR2 reads YFSETQ.

The V and J genes are TRBV7-3 and TRBJ2-3; 9 positions match TRBD2. The CDR3 contains 16 residues. CDR1 and CDR2 (germline): SGHTA, FQGTGA. With 1 base clipped from V and 0 bases from J, the junction kept 2 bases outside the gene matches. CDR3 sequence: CASSLRSGGSTDTQYF. The CDR3 bases are TGTGCCAGCAGCTTAAGAAGCGGGGGGAGCACAGATACGCAGTATTTT.

The chain combines TRBV10-1 with TRBJ2-7; D may be TRBD1 (6 bases). The CDR3 totals 18 residues. Germline V lookup: CDR1 WNHNN, CDR2 SYGVQD (reference sequence). V lost 0 bases, J lost 2 bases, and 20 bases lay in between. CDR3 amino acids: CASSESPLFSGEPYEQYF. In DNA, the CDR3 is TGCGCCAGCAGTGAGTCACCCCTCTTTTCAGGGGAGCCCTACGAGCAGTACTTC.

CDR3 residues: CASSIYSSGGFYNEQFF. The CDR3 bases are TGTGCCAGCAGCATTTACTCTAGCGGGGGGTTCTACAATGAGCAGTTCTTC. The gene calls are TRBV7-6 and TRBJ2-1, with 11 positions matching TRBD2. This CDR3 is built from 17 residues. The ends lost 5 bases at V and 3 bases at J; junction bases unmatched: 9. Germline V gene lookup returns CDR1 SGHVS and CDR2 FNYEAQ.

The chain employs TRBV7-2 and TRBJ1-1; tentatively, D is TRBD1 (6 bases). Germline CDR1 and CDR2: SGHTA and FQGNSA. Trimming left V 4 bases short and J 7 bases short, with 10 bases between. The CDR3 consists of 12 residues. The chain's CDR3 is CASSYDRREAFF. The CDR3 nucleotides are TGTGCCAGCAGCTATGACAGGCGTGAAGCTTTCTTT.

The chain's CDR3 is CASSSHPVDTIYF. The CDR3 DNA reads as TGTGCCAGCAGCTCCCACCCGGTAGACACCATATATTTT. This chain joins TRBV7-2 and TRBJ1-3; D ambiguous. Germline-derived CDR1 and CDR2 are SGHTA and FQGNSA. The V and J ends lost 4 bases and 8 bases respectively, with 12 bases between them. CDR3 length: 13 residues.

This clone was detected once. The gene calls are TRBV4-2 and TRBJ2-7; 10 bases line up with TRBD2. The CDR3 extends over 16 amino acids. Trimming took 3 bases from V and 4 from J; bases not matched to a gene: 9. Germline CDR1 and CDR2: LGHNA and YNFKEQ. The CDR3 coding sequence is TGTGCCAGCAGCCAGGGAGCGGGAGGGCCTTTTTACGAGCAGTACTTC. Residues: CASSQGAGGPFYEQYF.

The chain recombines TRBV29-1 with TRBJ2-7; 9 bases align to TRBD2. In germline, CDR1 is SQVTM, CDR2 ANQGSEA. V lost 1 base and J lost 5; bases outside the gene matches: 9. This CDR3 region has 15 residues. The CDR3 region is CSVEGSGTSIHEQYF. In DNA form, the CDR3 reads TGCAGCGTTGAAGGGTCAGGGACTAGCATCCACGAGCAGTACTTC.

This clone was observed once. This chain joins TRBV19 and TRBJ2-7; maybe TRBD1 (6 bases). V was shortened by 4 bases and J by 3 bases, with 13 bases between the two germline ends. Germline CDR1 and CDR2: LNHDA and SQIVND (reference sequence). This CDR3 is 14 amino acids long. The CDR3 bases are TGTGCCAGTAGTACCCGGGACATTGGCTACGAGCAGTACTTC. Translation gives CASSTRDIGYEQYF.

This clone appeared once. The chain couples TRBV7-3 to TRBJ2-1, with a tentative D call TRBD1 (6 bases). The CDR3 contains 13 residues. Looked up from germline, CDR1 is SGHTA and CDR2 is FQGTGA. V was pared by 2 bases and J by 10 bases, with 12 bases between. CDR3 sequence: CASSLSQGREQFF. As DNA, the CDR3 is TGTGCCAGCAGCTTATCACAGGGAAGGGAGCAGTTCTTC.

The CDR3 reads CASSVRKQGLVYNEQFF. The CDR3 DNA follows: TGTGCCAGCAGCGTACGAAAACAGGGGTTAGTGTACAATGAGCAGTTCTTC. The V call is TRBV9, the J call TRBJ2-1, with TRBD1 identical over 7 bases. Trimming at V came to 1 base and at J to 4 bases, leaving 11 bases not matched to a gene. Germline CDR1 reads SGDLS; CDR2 reads YYNGEE. The CDR3 sequence is 17 residues long.